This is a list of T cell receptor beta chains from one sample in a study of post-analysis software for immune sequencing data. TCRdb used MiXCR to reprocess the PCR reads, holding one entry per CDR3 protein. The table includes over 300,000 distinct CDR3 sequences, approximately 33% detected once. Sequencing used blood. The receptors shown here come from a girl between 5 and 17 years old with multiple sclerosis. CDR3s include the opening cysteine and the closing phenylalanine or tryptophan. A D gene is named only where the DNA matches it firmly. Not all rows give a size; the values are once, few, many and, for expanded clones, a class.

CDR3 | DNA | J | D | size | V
CASSPNSGQGSYEQYF | TGTGCCAGCAGCCCGAATTCGGGACAGGGCTCCTACGAGCAGTACTTC | TRBJ2-7 | TRBD1 | once | TRBV11-2
CASGLLRGPTYEQYF | TGTGCTAGTGGTTTGCTCAGGGGGCCCACCTACGAGCAGTACTTC | TRBJ2-7 | TRBD1 | few | TRBV12-5
CSAVLAGLTDTQYF | TGCAGTGCCGTACTAGCGGGGCTCACAGATACGCAGTATTTT | TRBJ2-3 | TRBD2 | few | TRBV20-1
CSALDGTAYSEQFF | TGCAGTGCCCTGGACGGTACAGCTTATAGTGAGCAGTTCTTC | TRBJ2-1 | - | few | TRBV20-1
CSASNLGSGVYDSKQFF | TGCAGTGCTAGTAATTTGGGTTCAGGGGTTTATGATAGTAAGCAGTTCTTC | TRBJ2-1 | - | - | TRBV20-1
CSARPNEGVSTYEQYF | TGCAGTGCTAGACCTAATGAGGGGGTGTCCACCTACGAGCAGTACTTC | TRBJ2-7 | - | few | TRBV20-1
CASSPKVGALETQYF | TGTGCCAGCAGCCCCAAGGTGGGGGCCTTGGAGACCCAGTACTTC | TRBJ2-5 | - | few | TRBV7-3
CASSQGWDRQVNTEAFF | TGTGCCAGCAGCCAAGGCTGGGACAGGCAAGTGAACACTGAAGCTTTCTTT | TRBJ1-1 | TRBD1 | - | TRBV4-2
CASSAQAPLGGYTF | TGTGCCAGCAGTGCCCAGGCCCCCCTCGGGGGCTACACCTTC | TRBJ1-2 | - | - | TRBV12-3/TRBV12-4
CATSRDLGEGNQPQHF | TGTGCCACCAGCAGAGATCTGGGAGAAGGCAATCAGCCCCAGCATTTT | TRBJ1-5 | - | - | TRBV15
CASSLMGELSADTQYF | TGTGCCAGCAGTTTGATGGGCGAGTTGAGCGCAGATACGCAGTATTTT | TRBJ2-3 | - | - | TRBV12-3/TRBV12-4
CASSLTGLETQYF | TGTGCCAGCAGCCTTACAGGGCTAGAGACCCAGTACTTC | TRBJ2-5 | - | - | TRBV12-3/TRBV12-4
CASSLAHYTENDGYTF | TGCGCCAGCAGCTTGGCCCATTATACTGAGAATGATGGCTACACCTTC | TRBJ1-2 | - | few | TRBV5-1
CASSHRLASYNEQFF | TGTGCCAGCAGTCACCGACTAGCAAGCTACAATGAGCAGTTCTTC | TRBJ2-1 | TRBD2 | few | TRBV7-9
CASSFSGSTDTQYF | TGTGCCAGCAGTTTTAGTGGGTCCACAGATACGCAGTATTTT | TRBJ2-3 | - | - | TRBV12-3/TRBV12-4
CSVSTTARETQYF | TGCAGCGTCAGCACGACAGCGCGGGAGACCCAGTACTTC | TRBJ2-5 | - | - | TRBV29-1
CSAGGGEKLFF | TGCAGTGCAGGGGGGGGAGAAAAACTGTTTTTT | TRBJ1-4 | - | few | TRBV20-1
CASTLYDIPSGANVLTF | TGTGCCAGCACCCTATACGACATCCCCTCTGGGGCCAACGTCCTGACTTTC | TRBJ2-6 | - | - | TRBV6-2/TRBV6-3
CASSPWTGADTQYF | TGTGCCAGCAGCCCCTGGACAGGGGCAGATACGCAGTATTTT | TRBJ2-3 | TRBD1 | - | TRBV14
CASRSEGGEQYF | TGTGCCAGCAGGTCAGAGGGCGGCGAGCAGTACTTC | TRBJ2-7 | - | - | TRBV7-9
CASIRDGANYGYTF | TGTGCCAGCATCCGGGACGGAGCTAACTATGGCTACACCTTC | TRBJ1-2 | - | - | TRBV6-1
CTSSQDRGQHTEAFF | TGTACCAGCAGCCAAGATCGGGGACAGCATACTGAAGCTTTCTTT | TRBJ1-1 | TRBD1 | - | TRBV14
CASSGQPETQYF | TGTGCCAGCAGCGGACAGCCTGAGACCCAGTACTTC | TRBJ2-5 | - | - | TRBV12-3/TRBV12-4
CASRGTGLGGEQYF | TGTGCCAGCAGAGGGACAGGGCTAGGGGGAGAGCAGTACTTC | TRBJ2-5 | TRBD1 | - | TRBV12-3/TRBV12-4
CSVGTRSYNAQFF | TGCAGCGTTGGGACTAGATCCTACAATGCGCAGTTCTTC | TRBJ2-1 | TRBD2 | - | TRBV29-1
CASRAETASGYTF | TGTGCCAGCAGGGCGGAGACCGCGTCGGGCTACACCTTC | TRBJ1-2 | - | few | TRBV2
CAISETIQVSSYEQYF | TGTGCCATCAGTGAGACAATACAGGTTTCGAGCTACGAGCAGTACTTC | TRBJ2-7 | - | - | TRBV10-3
CASSLFWTSGKETQYF | TGCGCCAGCAGCTTGTTTTGGACTAGCGGAAAAGAGACCCAGTACTTC | TRBJ2-5 | TRBD2 | - | TRBV5-1
CASSRGWASPYEQYF | TGTGCCAGCAGCCGCGGGTGGGCGTCCCCTTACGAGCAGTACTTC | TRBJ2-7 | - | - | TRBV14
CASQGSGANVLTF | TGTGCCAGCCAGGGCTCCGGGGCCAACGTCCTGACTTTC | TRBJ2-6 | - | many | TRBV12-3/TRBV12-4
CASSSNRGSYNEQFF | TGTGCCAGCAGCTCTAACAGGGGATCCTACAATGAGCAGTTCTTC | TRBJ2-1 | TRBD1 | - | TRBV7-9
CASRWGEGGDTQYF | TGTGCCAGCAGGTGGGGGGAAGGGGGGGATACGCAGTATTTT | TRBJ2-3 | - | - | TRBV5-5
CASSFGQGSFHEQYF | TGTGCCAGCAGCTTCGGCCAGGGATCCTTCCACGAGCAGTACTTC | TRBJ2-7 | - | - | TRBV13
CSASPILNEQFF | TGCAGTGCTAGCCCAATTTTAAATGAGCAGTTCTTC | TRBJ2-1 | - | - | TRBV20-1
CASSLRRAGGIDTQYF | TGTGCCAGCAGTTTGAGGCGAGCGGGGGGGATAGATACGCAGTATTTT | TRBJ2-3 | TRBD2 | few | TRBV27
CASRSGGTSGGSTDTQYF | TGCGCCAGCAGATCAGGAGGGACTAGCGGGGGGAGCACAGATACGCAGTATTTT | TRBJ2-3 | TRBD2 | few | TRBV5-1
CASSFTSGVQETQYF | TGCGCCAGCAGCTTCACTAGCGGGGTCCAAGAGACCCAGTACTTC | TRBJ2-5 | TRBD2 | - | TRBV5-1
CASSQQWQGGEKLFF | TGTGCCAGCAGCCAACAGTGGCAGGGTGGTGAAAAACTGTTTTTT | TRBJ1-4 | - | - | TRBV3-1
CASSQDGGGEQETQYF | TGTGCCAGCAGCCAGGACGGGGGAGGCGAACAAGAGACCCAGTACTTC | TRBJ2-5 | - | - | TRBV9
CASSFMGGELFF | TGTGCCAGCAGTTTTATGGGAGGGGAGCTGTTTTTT | TRBJ2-2 | - | once | TRBV12-3/TRBV12-4
CASSERGGEQFF | TGTGCCAGCAGCGAGAGGGGAGGTGAGCAGTTCTTC | TRBJ2-1 | - | - | TRBV9
CASTLGHGATEAFF | TGTGCCAGCACCCTTGGACATGGAGCGACTGAAGCTTTCTTT | TRBJ1-1 | - | - | TRBV12-3/TRBV12-4
CSSKTDSYEQYF | TGCAGCTCCAAGACGGACTCCTACGAGCAGTACTTC | TRBJ2-7 | - | few | TRBV29-1
CASSLGGTRGGMRNEQFF | TGTGCCAGCAGCTTAGGAGGGACTAGGGGGGGAATGCGCAATGAGCAGTTCTTC | TRBJ2-1 | TRBD2 | - | TRBV7-2
CASSVGQFRDRIFF | TGTGCCAGCAGCGTAGGGCAGTTTCGGGACAGGATATTCTTC | TRBJ2-1 | TRBD1 | few | TRBV9
CASSLATGGPYNEQFF | TGTGCCAGCAGTTTAGCGACGGGGGGGCCGTACAATGAGCAGTTCTTC | TRBJ2-1 | TRBD2 | - | TRBV12-3/TRBV12-4
CASREWTKTDAQYF | TGTGCCAGCAGAGAATGGACAAAAACAGATGCGCAGTATTTT | TRBJ2-3 | - | - | TRBV12-3/TRBV12-4
CASSFPGTGGGGYTF | TGTGCCAGCAGTTTCCCCGGGACAGGGGGCGGTGGCTACACCTTC | TRBJ1-2 | TRBD1 | few | TRBV28
CAIPDGNYGYTF | TGTGCCATCCCGGACGGGAACTATGGCTACACCTTC | TRBJ1-2 | - | few | TRBV10-3